This entry lists 25 T cell receptor beta chains sequenced from one sample in a study of blood T cell repertoires in COVID-19. The repertoire was sequenced with immunoSEQ multiplex PCR; TCRdb's copy has only in-frame clones and lacks some. The sample has more than 80,000 clones, 80% to 90% seen once. Sequencing was performed on peripheral blood. These TCRs come from a man of 80 years or more with acute or convalescent COVID-19.

The chain carries TRBV6-5 and TRBJ2-7; TRBD1 aligns across 9 bases. The V gene's germline CDR1 is MNHEY and CDR2 SVGAGI. The CDR3 extends over 16 amino acids. V shed 0 bases and J 0 bases; nucleotides not matched to a gene: 3. The CDR3: CASSYSRQGGSYEQYF. The CDR3 nucleotides are TGTGCCAGCAGTTACTCAAGACAGGGGGGCTCCTACGAGCAGTACTTC.

The chain is built from TRBV5-1 and TRBJ2-5; 7 bases match TRBD2. With 0 bases clipped from V and 2 bases from J, the junction kept 7 bases outside the gene matches. This CDR3 region has 16 residues. Germline CDR1 and CDR2: SGHRS and YFSETQ. The CDR3 protein is CASSLGGASGQETQYF. The DNA for the CDR3 is TGCGCCAGCAGCTTGGGAGGCGCTAGCGGACAAGAGACCCAGTACTTC. Full variable domain (rest looked up from reference TRBV5-1 and TRBJ2-5): KAGVTQTPRYLIKTRGQQVTLSCSPISGHRSVSWYQQTPGQGLQFLFEYFSETQRNKGNFPGRFSGRQFSNSRSEMNVSTLELGDSALYLCASSLGGASGQETQYFGPGTRLLVL.

The V gene is TRBV6-5, the J gene TRBJ1-6; D unclear. This CDR3 spans 14 amino acids. Trimming removed 0 bases from V and 7 bases from J, with 7 bases in between. CDR1 is MNHEY and CDR2 is SVGAGI in the germline V gene. CDR3 DNA: TGTGCCAGCAGTTACTCTCCCGGGAATTCACCCCTCCACTTT. It codes for CASSYSPGNSPLHF.

V and J are TRBV9 and TRBJ1-2; D possibly corresponds to TRBD1 (6 bases). There are 15 residues in the CDR3. Trimming left V 0 bases short and J 7 bases short, with 16 bases between. CDR1 SGDLS and CDR2 YYNGEE come from the germline V gene. For the CDR3, the DNA is TGTGCCAGCAGCGTAGAGGGGGAGTTTAGGGGTGGCTACACCTTC. Translation gives CASSVEGEFRGGYTF.

The V call is TRBV3-1 (or the pseudogene TRBV3-2), the J call TRBJ1-5; weak D call: TRBD1 (6 bases). The CDR3 extends over 14 amino acids. V lost 4 bases, J lost 7 bases, and 14 bases lay in between. CDR1 LGHDT and CDR2 YNNKEL come from the germline V gene (reference sequence). The CDR3 spells CASSPETGRQPQHF. CDR3 nucleotides: TGTGCCAGCAGCCCTGAGACAGGTCGACAGCCCCAGCATTTT.

The chain joins TRBV7-3 to TRBJ1-4; 8 nucleotides match TRBD1. J lost 8 bases, V lost 4 bases, and 9 bases had no gene match. Germline lookup yields CDR1 SGHTA and CDR2 FQGTGA. The CDR3 consists of 15 residues. As DNA, the CDR3 is TGTGCCAGCAGCTCTATGGACAGGGTTGTGGAAAAACTGTTTTTT. This gives the protein CASSSMDRVVEKLFF.

The V and J genes are TRBV5-1 and TRBJ2-7, with D maybe TRBD1 (5 bases). The ends were cut back, 3 bases at V and 4 bases at J, with 11 bases in the middle. The CDR3 has 13 residues. From germline, CDR1 is SGHRS and CDR2 YFSETQ. The CDR3 DNA reads as TGCGCCAGCAGCTCCGGACAAATTTACGAGCAGTACTTC. It encodes CASSSGQIYEQYF.

J is TRBJ2-7 and V is TRBV28, with 10 bases lining up with TRBD1. The CDR3 contains 15 residues. Germline values: CDR1 MDHEN, CDR2 SYDVKM. With 7 bases clipped from V and 2 bases from J, the junction kept 8 bases outside the gene matches. CDR3 sequence reads: CASTRPGTGAYEQYF. CDR3 bases: TGTGCCAGCACCCGACCCGGGACAGGGGCCTACGAGCAGTACTTC.

The rearrangement joins TRBV7-2 to TRBJ1-4; the D is unclear. The CDR3 runs to 12 residues. The germline CDR1 and CDR2 sequences are SGHTA and FQGNSA. Trimming took 1 base from V and 9 from J, leaving 6 bases between them. The CDR3 protein is CASSLGGQKLFF. For the CDR3, the DNA is TGTGCCAGCAGCTTAGGTGGGCAAAAACTGTTTTTT.

This chain uses TRBV3-1 (or the pseudogene TRBV3-2) with TRBJ1-2; 12 bases match TRBD1. CDR3 length equals 16 residues. J was trimmed by 7 bases and V by 7 bases; bases with no gene match: 13. CDR1 is LGHDT and CDR2 is YNNKEL in the germline V gene (reference sequence). CDR3 sequence reads: CASTPGQGALLGGYTF. The CDR3 region has the DNA TGTGCCAGCACCCCGGGACAGGGGGCGCTTCTGGGTGGCTACACCTTC.

The chain is built from TRBV2 and TRBJ1-6, with D possibly matching TRBD1 (5 bases). The germline V and J ends were trimmed by 0 bases and 0 bases, with 9 bases remaining between them. Germline V lookup: CDR1 SNHLY, CDR2 FYNNEI. The length of the CDR3 is 17 residues. CDR3 bases: TGTGCCAGCAGTGAAGCGCGGGGGAGCTCCTATAATTCACCCCTCCACTTT. Residues: CASSEARGSSYNSPLHF. The full variable domain, completed using reference TRBV2 and TRBJ1-6, is EPEVTQTPSHQVTQMGQEVILRCVPISNHLYFYWYRQILGQKVEFLVSFYNNEISEKSEIFDDQFSVERPDGSNFTLKIRSTKLEDSAMYFCASSEARGSSYNSPLHFGNGTRLTVT.

The gene calls are TRBV28 and TRBJ2-7, with TRBD1 matching over 9 bases. The CDR3 is made up of 14 amino acids. Germline V lookup: CDR1 MDHEN, CDR2 SYDVKM. V was pared by 2 bases and J by 6 bases, with 5 bases of the junction left unmatched. CDR3 amino acids: CASSLKGQGGEQYF. The CDR3 nucleotides read TGTGCCAGCAGTTTAAAGGGACAGGGTGGCGAGCAGTACTTC. The variable domain in full, completed from reference TRBV28 and TRBJ2-7, reads DVKVTQSSRYLVKRTGEKVFLECVQDMDHENMFWYRQDPGLGLRLIYFSYDVKMKEKGDIPEGYSVSREKKERFSLILESASTNQTSMYLCASSLKGQGGEQYFGPGTRLTVT.

The table lists this clone with a count of one. The chain couples TRBV6-5 to TRBJ1-1, with 7 nucleotides matching TRBD1. The junction had 5 bases not matched to a gene; V was cut back by 0 bases and J by 4 bases. This CDR3 has 15 amino acids. Germline CDR1 and CDR2: MNHEY and SVGAGI. CDR3 region: CASSYSTGKRTEAFF. The CDR3 DNA reads TGTGCCAGCAGTTACTCGACAGGGAAGCGCACTGAAGCTTTCTTT.

The chain has TRBV12-5 and TRBJ1-2, with unresolved D. The CDR3 is 14 residues long. Germline-derived CDR1 and CDR2 are LGHNT and FRNRAP. The V end lost 0 bases, the J end lost 2 bases, and 7 bases lay between the germline ends. The CDR3 coding sequence is TGTGCTAGTGGTTTGGTACAGTCAAACTATGGCTACACCTTC. This gives the protein CASGLVQSNYGYTF. Combining the CDR3 with reference TRBV12-5 and TRBJ1-2 gives the whole variable domain DARVTQTPRHKVTEMGQEVTMRCQPILGHNTVFWYRQTMMQGLELLAYFRNRAPLDDSGMPKDRFSAEMPDATLATLKIQPSEPRDSAVYFCASGLVQSNYGYTFGSGTRLTVV.

V usage is TRBV5-8 and J usage is TRBJ1-2; D is unclear. The germline V gene encodes CDR1 SGHTS and CDR2 YDEGEE. V was shortened by 2 bases and J by 2 bases, with 10 bases between the two germline ends. This CDR3 spans 14 amino acids. CDR3 bases: TGTGCCAGCAGCTTTCTGCGGCAAAACTATGGCTACACCTTC. Residues: CASSFLRQNYGYTF.

The rearrangement links TRBV4-2 to TRBJ2-1; 7 bases align to TRBD1. V lost 0 bases to trimming and J lost 2 bases; unmatched junction nucleotides: 4. CDR3 length: 16 residues. CDR1 is LGHNA and CDR2 is YNFKEQ in the germline V gene. CDR3 region: CASSQDGTVAYNEQFF. Written as DNA, the CDR3 is TGTGCCAGCAGCCAAGATGGGACAGTCGCCTACAATGAGCAGTTCTTC.

This chain joins TRBV6-5 and TRBJ2-2, with D perhaps matching TRBD2 (5 bases). There are 14 residues in the CDR3. V was clipped by 0 bases and J by 5 bases, with 7 bases between them. CDR1 is MNHEY, CDR2 SVGAGI, per germline. CDR3: CASSYSSGTGELFF. The CDR3 nucleotides are TGTGCCAGCAGTTACTCGAGCGGAACCGGGGAGCTGTTTTTT.

The genes are TRBV5-4 and TRBJ1-1; TRBD1 agrees at 7 bases. The length of the CDR3 is 13 residues. The trim removed 9 bases at V and 0 bases at J, leaving 5 bases unmatched. Germline loops: CDR1 SGHNT, CDR2 YYREEE (reference sequence). The chain's CDR3 is CATKTGLNTEAFF. The CDR3 DNA is TGTGCCACCAAGACAGGGTTGAACACTGAAGCTTTCTTT. The full variable domain, with the rest looked up from reference TRBV5-4 and TRBJ1-1, is ETGVTQSPTHLIKTRGQQVTLRCSSQSGHNTVSWYQQALGQGPQFIFQYYREEENGRGNFPPRFSGLQFPNYSSELNVNALELDDSALYLCATKTGLNTEAFFGQGTRLTVV.

The rearrangement joins TRBV11-3 to TRBJ1-1; D possibly corresponds to TRBD1 (5 bases). Germline V gene sequence: CDR1 SGHNT, CDR2 YENEEA. V lost 4 bases and J lost 1, with 10 bases in between. The CDR3 loop spans 14 amino acids. In nucleotides, the CDR3 is TGTGCCAGCAGCTCAGGACAAAAGAACACTGAAGCTTTCTTT. It yields the protein CASSSGQKNTEAFF.

This CDR3 is CASSFTGGGGNTIYF. The CDR3 region has the DNA TGTGCCAGCAGCTTTACAGGGGGAGGTGGAAACACCATATATTTT. This chain uses TRBV7-2 with TRBJ1-3; TRBD1 matches at 8 bases. V shed 3 bases and J 3 bases; nucleotides not matched to a gene: 4. The CDR3 covers 15 residues. Looked up from germline, CDR1 is SGHTA and CDR2 is FQGNSA.

V and J are TRBV5-1 and TRBJ2-2; D might be TRBD2 (6 bases). The CDR3 has 18 amino acids. Germline V gene data show CDR1 as SGHRS and CDR2 as YFSETQ. Trimming removed 0 bases from V and 3 bases from J, with 18 bases in between. The CDR3 loop reads CASSLEPGDPAYTGELFF. In DNA, the CDR3 is TGCGCCAGCAGCTTGGAGCCGGGGGACCCGGCCTACACCGGGGAGCTGTTTTTT.

CDR3 sequence (DNA): TGTGCCAGCAGCCAAAGTTGGACAAGTGAAAAACTGTTTTTT. It yields the protein CASSQSWTSEKLFF. The chain combines TRBV7-2 with TRBJ1-4, with TRBD1 as a possible D gene (5 bases). This CDR3 spans 14 amino acids. CDR1 and CDR2 (germline): SGHTA, FQGNSA. Trimming left V 5 bases short and J 7 bases short, with 14 bases between.

The rearrangement links TRBV5-5 to TRBJ2-7, with a tentative D call TRBD1 (8 bases). The CDR3 runs 18 residues. Per germline, CDR1 SGHKS and CDR2 YYEKEE (reference sequence). The V gene lost 1 base and the J gene lost 0 bases, with 20 bases spanning the gap. The CDR3 nucleotides are TGTGCCAGCAGCTTGAGTTTGGGTACAGGGGGGGCCTCCTACGAGCAGTACTTC. Translated: CASSLSLGTGGASYEQYF.

This clone showed up just once. The V call is TRBV5-1, the J call TRBJ1-1, with unresolved D. The CDR3 sequence is 13 residues long. CDR1 SGHRS and CDR2 YFSETQ come from the germline V gene. The ends were cut back, 5 bases at V and 3 bases at J, with 11 bases in the middle. CDR3 nucleotide sequence: TGCGCCAGCAGGTCTCGGGGTTACACTGAAGCTTTCTTT. Protein product: CASRSRGYTEAFF.

This clone was observed a single time. The V gene is TRBV5-1, the J gene TRBJ1-1, with D hard to call. The CDR3 length is 15 residues. Germline-derived CDR1 and CDR2 are SGHRS and YFSETQ. With 0 bases removed from V and 0 bases from J, the gap between germline ends came to 9 bases. The DNA of the CDR3 is TGCGCCAGCAGCTTGGAGAGTCCCATGAACACTGAAGCTTTCTTT. Encoded protein: CASSLESPMNTEAFF.